This T cell receptor (beta chain) stems from a study of T cell responses to AZD1222 COVID-19 vaccine. The table came from immunoSEQ multiplex PCR; TCRdb's copy has only in-frame clones and leaves some out. The table records some 130,000 clones, just over 85% of them present only once. CDR3 length: 14 residues. Trimming removed 3 bases at V and 5 bases at J, with 13 bases between. Germline loops: CDR1 LNHNV, CDR2 YYDKDF (reference sequence). Points from the study as a whole: When two AZD1222 doses had been given, Spike-specific TCR breadth and depth rose. Sampling that yielded the repertoires occurred only after the peak T cell response. As reported, nearly half of all spike-specific TCRs target variant regions that are unmutated.

To note about this clone: The antigen remains unidentified.

V gene TRBV15 combines with J gene TRBJ2-5; TRBD1 is a possible D gene (6 bases). Sequencing was performed on peripheral blood, taken on day 0 of MenACWY control vaccination. The sequence came from an adult in good health. The CDR3 nucleotides read TGTGCCACCAGCAGCCCAACAGGGCCGGAGACCCAGTACTTC. Translating it yields CATSSPTGPETQYF.